This TCR beta chain emerged from a study of blood T cell repertoires in COVID-19. About the study: The study drew acute and convalescent COVID-19 samples from the United States, Italy and Spain.

V shed 6 bases, J shed 1 base, and the junction held 5 bases outside the gene matches. This CDR3 has 16 amino acids. CDR1 is MNHNY, CDR2 SVGAGI, per germline (reference sequence). Here immunoSEQ multiplex PCR was the method, and the copy in TCRdb shows in-frame clones only, minus some. This table has some 200,000 clones, roughly four fifths appearing once. This TCR was sampled from a woman between 40 and 50 years old with acute or convalescent COVID-19. What was sequenced was peripheral blood. This chain joins TRBV6-6 and TRBJ2-2; 10 positions match TRBD2. CDR3 sequence: CASRASGGLNTGELFF. The CDR3 DNA reads as TGTGCCAGCAGAGCTAGCGGGGGCCTGAACACCGGGGAGCTGTTTTTT.